This T cell receptor (beta chain) came from a study of spatial heterogeneity in lung cancer. TCRdb reprocessed the 5' RACE reads via MiXCR and lists one record per CDR3 protein. The data contain under 40,000 distinct CDR3 sequences, 4% to 6% of them singletons. Germline V gene data show CDR1 as SGHTA and CDR2 as FQGTGA. The V end lost 5 bases, the J end lost 5 bases, and 8 bases lay between the germline ends. The CDR3 is 12 amino acids. The sample's time point: sample taken at primary tumor resection. Tumor, nontumor lung or frozen PBMC supplied whole RNA, sequenced without sorting. Untreated early-stage non-small cell lung cancer patients, about 70 in total, were the donors. This clonotype was counted at least ten times.

This receptor was taken from a female donor with early-stage non-small cell lung cancer. The chain is built from TRBV7-3 and TRBJ2-3; D remains ambiguous. Specimen: PBMCs, collected at surgery. The CDR3: CASSAYGDTQYF. As DNA, the CDR3 is TGTGCCAGCAGCGCCTATGGAGATACGCAGTATTTT.